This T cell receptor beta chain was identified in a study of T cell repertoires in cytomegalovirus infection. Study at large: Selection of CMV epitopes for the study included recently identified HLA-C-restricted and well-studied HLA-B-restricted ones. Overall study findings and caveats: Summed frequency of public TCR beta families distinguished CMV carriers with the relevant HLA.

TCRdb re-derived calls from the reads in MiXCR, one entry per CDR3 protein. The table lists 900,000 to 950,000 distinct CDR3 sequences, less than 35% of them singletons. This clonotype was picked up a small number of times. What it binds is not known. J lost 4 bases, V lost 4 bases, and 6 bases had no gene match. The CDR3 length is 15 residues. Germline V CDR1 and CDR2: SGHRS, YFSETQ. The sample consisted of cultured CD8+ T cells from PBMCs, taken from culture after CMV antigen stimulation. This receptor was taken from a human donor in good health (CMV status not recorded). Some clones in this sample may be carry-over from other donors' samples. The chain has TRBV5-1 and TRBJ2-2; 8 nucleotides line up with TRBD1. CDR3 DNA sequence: TGCGCCAGCAGCCCGACAGGGGTCGGCACCGGGGAGCTGTTTTTT. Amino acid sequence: CASSPTGVGTGELFF.